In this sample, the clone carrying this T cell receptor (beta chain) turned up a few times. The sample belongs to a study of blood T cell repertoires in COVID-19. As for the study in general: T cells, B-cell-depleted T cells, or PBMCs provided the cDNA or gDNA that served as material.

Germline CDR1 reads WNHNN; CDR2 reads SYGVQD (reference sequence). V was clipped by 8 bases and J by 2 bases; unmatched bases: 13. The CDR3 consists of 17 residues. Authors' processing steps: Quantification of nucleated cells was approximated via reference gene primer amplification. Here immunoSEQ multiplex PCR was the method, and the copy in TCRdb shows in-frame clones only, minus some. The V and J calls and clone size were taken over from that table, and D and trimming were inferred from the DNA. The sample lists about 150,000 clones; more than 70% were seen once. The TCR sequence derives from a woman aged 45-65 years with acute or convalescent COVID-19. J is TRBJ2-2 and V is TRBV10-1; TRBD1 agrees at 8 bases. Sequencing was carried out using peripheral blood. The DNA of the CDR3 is TGCGCCAGCGGCAGGACAGGGCAGATAATAAACACCGGGGAGCTGTTTTTT. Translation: CASGRTGQIINTGELFF.